This TCR beta chain was retrieved from a study of response to subunit inactivated influenza vaccine. TCRdb called the RT-PCR reads again in MiXCR, with one record for every CDR3 protein. The sample carries about 540,000 distinct CDR3 sequences, under 30% recorded once. This CDR3 has 15 amino acids. Germline CDR1 reads LGHDT; CDR2 reads YNNKEL (reference sequence). V lost 2 bases and J lost 4, with 15 bases in between. The same specimen was also included in a second study, on T cells expressing NK-cell markers. That paper adds: Libraries used 5'RACE template switching adding universal primer site and UMIs.

The V gene is TRBV3-1, the J gene TRBJ2-7, with D perhaps TRBD1 or TRBD2 (6 bases each). The receptor was isolated from a man aged 50-59 years who received an inactivated influenza vaccine. The sample consisted of CD4+ T cells sorted from PBMCs, taken 11 to 12 days after vaccination. The CDR3 DNA is TGTGCCAGCAGCCAATCTAGAAGGGGGACTTACGAGCAGTACTTC. It translates to CASSQSRRGTYEQYF.